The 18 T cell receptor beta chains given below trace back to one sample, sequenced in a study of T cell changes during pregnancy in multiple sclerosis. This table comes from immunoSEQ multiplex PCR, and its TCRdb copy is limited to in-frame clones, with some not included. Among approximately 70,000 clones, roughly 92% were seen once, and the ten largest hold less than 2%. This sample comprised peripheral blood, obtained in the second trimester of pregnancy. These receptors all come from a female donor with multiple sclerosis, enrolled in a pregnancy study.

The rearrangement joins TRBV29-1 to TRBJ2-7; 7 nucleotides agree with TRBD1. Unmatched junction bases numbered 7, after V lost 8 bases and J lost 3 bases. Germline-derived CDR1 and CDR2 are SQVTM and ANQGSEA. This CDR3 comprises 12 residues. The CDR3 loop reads CSLTGSFYEQYF. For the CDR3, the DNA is TGCAGCTTGACAGGGAGCTTCTACGAGCAGTACTTC.

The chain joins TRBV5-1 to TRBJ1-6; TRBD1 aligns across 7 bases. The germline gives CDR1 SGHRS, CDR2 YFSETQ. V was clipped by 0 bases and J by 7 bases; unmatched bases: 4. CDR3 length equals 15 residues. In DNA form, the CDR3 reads TGCGCCAGCAGCTTGGGACAGGGTTCGAATTCACCCCTCCACTTT. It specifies CASSLGQGSNSPLHF.

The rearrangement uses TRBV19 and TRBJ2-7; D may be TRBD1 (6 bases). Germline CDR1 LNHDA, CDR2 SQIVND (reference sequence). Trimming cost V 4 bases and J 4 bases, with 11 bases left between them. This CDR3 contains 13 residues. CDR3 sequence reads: CASSSPDRYEQYF. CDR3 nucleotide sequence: TGTGCCAGTAGTAGCCCGGACAGATACGAGCAGTACTTC.

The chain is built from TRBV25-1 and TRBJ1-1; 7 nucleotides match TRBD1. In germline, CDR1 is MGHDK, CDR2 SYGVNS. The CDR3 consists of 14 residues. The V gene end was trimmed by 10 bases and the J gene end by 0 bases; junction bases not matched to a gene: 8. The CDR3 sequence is CATTLTGMNTEAFF. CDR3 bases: TGTGCCACCACTCTGACAGGGATGAACACTGAAGCTTTCTTT.

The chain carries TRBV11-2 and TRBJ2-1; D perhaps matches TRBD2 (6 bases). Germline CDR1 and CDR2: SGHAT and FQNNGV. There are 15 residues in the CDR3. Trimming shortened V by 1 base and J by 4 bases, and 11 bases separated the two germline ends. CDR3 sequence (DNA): TGTGCCAGCAGCTTAGTTGGGACTCCTTACAATGAGCAGTTCTTC. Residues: CASSLVGTPYNEQFF. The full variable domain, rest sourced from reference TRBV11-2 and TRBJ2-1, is EAGVAQSPRYKIIEKRQSVAFWCNPISGHATLYWYQQILGQGPKLLIQFQNNGVVDDSQLPKDRFSAERLKGVDSTLKIQPAKLEDSAVYLCASSLVGTPYNEQFFGPGTRLTVL.

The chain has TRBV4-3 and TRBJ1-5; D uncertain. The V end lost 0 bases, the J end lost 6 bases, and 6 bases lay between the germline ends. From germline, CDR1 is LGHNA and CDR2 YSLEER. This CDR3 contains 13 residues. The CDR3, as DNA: TGCGCCAGCAGCCAAGATCGCGGTCAGCCCCAGCATTTT. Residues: CASSQDRGQPQHF.

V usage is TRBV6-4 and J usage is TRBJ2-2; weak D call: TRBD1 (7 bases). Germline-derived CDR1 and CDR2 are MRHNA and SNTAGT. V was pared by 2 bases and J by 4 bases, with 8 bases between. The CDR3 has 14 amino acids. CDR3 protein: CASSDQGGTGELFF. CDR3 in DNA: TGTGCCAGCAGTGACCAGGGGGGCACCGGGGAGCTGTTTTTT.

CDR3 nucleotide sequence: TGTGCCAGCAGTCCCCGGGACAGGGGGTACCCAGCGTACTTC. Protein: CASSPRDRGYPAYF. The chain employs TRBV27 and TRBJ2-7, with TRBD1 matching over 11 bases. CDR3 length: 14 residues. Germline-derived CDR1 and CDR2 are MNHEY and SMNVEV (reference sequence). V dropped 5 bases and J dropped 12; count of bases not matched to a gene: 12.

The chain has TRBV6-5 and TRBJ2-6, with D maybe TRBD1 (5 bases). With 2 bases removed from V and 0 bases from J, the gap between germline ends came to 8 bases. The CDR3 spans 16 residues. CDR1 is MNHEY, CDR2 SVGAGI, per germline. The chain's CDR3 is CASSYRQFSGANVLTF. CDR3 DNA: TGTGCCAGCAGTTACCGACAGTTCTCTGGGGCCAACGTCCTGACTTTC.

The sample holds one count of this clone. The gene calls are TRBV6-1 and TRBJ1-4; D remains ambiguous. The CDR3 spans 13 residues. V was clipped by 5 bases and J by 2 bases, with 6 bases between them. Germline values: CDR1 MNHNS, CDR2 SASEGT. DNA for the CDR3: TGTGCCAGCAGTTTCCAGACTAATGAAAAACTGTTTTTT. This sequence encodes CASSFQTNEKLFF.

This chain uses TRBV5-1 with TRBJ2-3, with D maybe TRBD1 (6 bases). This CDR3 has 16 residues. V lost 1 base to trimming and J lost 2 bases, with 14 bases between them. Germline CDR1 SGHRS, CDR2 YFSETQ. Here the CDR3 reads CASSLLRQASTDTQYF. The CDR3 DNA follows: TGCGCCAGCAGCTTGCTTCGACAGGCATCCACAGATACGCAGTATTTT.

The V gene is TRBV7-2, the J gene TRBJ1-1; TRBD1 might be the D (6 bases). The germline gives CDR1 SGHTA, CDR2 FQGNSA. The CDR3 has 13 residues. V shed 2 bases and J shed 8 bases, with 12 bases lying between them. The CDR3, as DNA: TGTGCCAGCAGCTTATCATTGGACAGAGAAGCTTTCTTT. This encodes CASSLSLDREAFF.

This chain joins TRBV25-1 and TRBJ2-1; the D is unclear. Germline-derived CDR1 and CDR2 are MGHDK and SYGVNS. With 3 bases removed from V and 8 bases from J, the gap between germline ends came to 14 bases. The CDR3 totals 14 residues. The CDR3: CASSDFPEDDEQFF. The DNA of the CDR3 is TGTGCCAGCAGTGATTTCCCCGAGGATGATGAGCAGTTCTTC.

The CDR3 DNA follows: TGTGCCAGCAGCCCAGAGGACACCGGGGAGCTGTTTTTT. This translates into CASSPEDTGELFF. This rearrangement joins TRBV7-9 to TRBJ2-2, with no clear D. V lost 5 bases and J 3 bases, leaving 7 bases between the germline ends. The V gene's germline CDR1 is SEHNR and CDR2 FQNEAQ (reference sequence). CDR3 size: 13 residues.

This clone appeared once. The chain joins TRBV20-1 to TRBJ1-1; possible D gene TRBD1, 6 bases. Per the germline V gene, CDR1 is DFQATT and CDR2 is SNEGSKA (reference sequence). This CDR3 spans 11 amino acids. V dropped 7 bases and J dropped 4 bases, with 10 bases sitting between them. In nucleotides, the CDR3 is TGCAGTGTTATAGGGGGCACTGAAGCTTTCTTT. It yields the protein CSVIGGTEAFF.

The CDR3 loop is CATSRDLGTDTQYF. DNA for the CDR3: TGTGCCACCAGCAGAGATCTAGGCACAGATACGCAGTATTTT. The J gene is TRBJ2-3, the V gene TRBV15; D is undetermined. The CDR3 sequence is 14 residues long. CDR1 is LNHNV, CDR2 YYDKDF, per germline (reference sequence). Trimming cost V 0 bases and J 1 base, with 5 bases left between them.

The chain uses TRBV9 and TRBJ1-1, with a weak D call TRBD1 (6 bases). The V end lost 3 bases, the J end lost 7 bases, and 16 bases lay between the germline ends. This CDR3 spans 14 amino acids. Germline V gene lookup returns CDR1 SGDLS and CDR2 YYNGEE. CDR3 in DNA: TGTGCCAGCAGCGCATTCGTAACAGGGTTTGAAGCTTTCTTT. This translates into CASSAFVTGFEAFF.

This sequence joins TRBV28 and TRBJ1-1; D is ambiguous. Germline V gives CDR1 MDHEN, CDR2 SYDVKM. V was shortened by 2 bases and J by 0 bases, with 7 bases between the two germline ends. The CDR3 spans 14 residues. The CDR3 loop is CASSLIGLNTEAFF. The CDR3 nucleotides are TGTGCCAGCAGTTTAATCGGTTTGAACACTGAAGCTTTCTTT.